This entry lists 19 T cell receptor beta chains sequenced from one sample in a study of blood T cell repertoires in COVID-19. Sequenced by immunoSEQ multiplex PCR; TCRdb stores in-frame clones only, minus some. The repertoire has 150,000 to 200,000 clones, more than 75% of them found once; the top ten carry roughly 3.7%. The sample comprised peripheral blood. These receptors were collected from a man younger than 35 with active or convalescent COVID-19.

The chain carries TRBV19 and TRBJ1-6; 9 bases map to TRBD1. The CDR3 is made up of 14 amino acids. Germline-derived CDR1 and CDR2 are LNHDA and SQIVND (reference sequence). Germline trimming cut 6 bases from V and 9 bases from J; bases unmatched to any gene: 6. CDR3 DNA: TGTGCCAGTAGAGGACAGGGGTTCGGTTCACCCCTCCACTTT. This codes for CASRGQGFGSPLHF.

V is TRBV5-1 and J is TRBJ1-4; a weak D match, TRBD1 (6 bases). Germline CDR1 reads SGHRS; CDR2 reads YFSETQ. The CDR3 spans 13 residues. With 1 base removed from V and 7 bases from J, the gap between germline ends came to 8 bases. CDR3 region: CASSLTGTEKLFF. For the CDR3, the DNA is TGCGCCAGCAGCTTGACAGGGACTGAAAAACTGTTTTTT. Looking up the rest from reference TRBV5-1 and TRBJ1-4 gives the full variable domain: KAGVTQTPRYLIKTRGQQVTLSCSPISGHRSVSWYQQTPGQGLQFLFEYFSETQRNKGNFPGRFSGRQFSNSRSEMNVSTLELGDSALYLCASSLTGTEKLFFGSGTQLSVL.

This chain joins TRBV18 and TRBJ1-1; the match to TRBD1 covers 7 bases. Germline V gene sequence: CDR1 KGHSH, CDR2 LQKENI. The length of the CDR3 is 17 residues. Trimming at V came to 1 base and at J to 1 base, leaving 9 bases not matched to a gene. The CDR3 sequence: CASSPHLLDRANTEAFF. For the CDR3, the DNA is TGTGCCAGCTCACCACACCTCCTCGACAGGGCGAACACTGAAGCTTTCTTT.

The V and J genes are TRBV11-3 and TRBJ2-2; possibly TRBD1 for D (5 bases). From germline, CDR1 is SGHNT and CDR2 YENEEA. V was cut by 0 bases and J by 6 bases, with 14 bases left in between. The CDR3 loop spans 16 amino acids. CDR3 loop: CASSLEGRVKAGELFF. The CDR3 DNA reads TGTGCCAGCAGCTTAGAGGGCAGGGTAAAGGCCGGGGAGCTGTTTTTT.

The V call is TRBV4-3, the J call TRBJ1-2, with 9 bases fitting TRBD1. There are 15 residues in the CDR3. With 2 bases clipped from V and 2 bases from J, the junction kept 3 bases outside the gene matches. Germline V gives CDR1 LGHNA, CDR2 YSLEER. CDR3 loop: CASSQKGTGNYGYTF. Written as DNA, the CDR3 is TGCGCCAGCAGCCAAAAAGGGACAGGGAACTATGGCTACACCTTC.

The chain combines TRBV7-2 with TRBJ2-2, with D perhaps TRBD2 (5 bases). Germline V gene lookup returns CDR1 SGHTA and CDR2 FQGNSA. V was trimmed by 6 bases and J by 1 base, leaving 9 bases between them. The CDR3 has 14 amino acids. CDR3 DNA: TGTGCCAGCAGTCGGGATGTGAACACCGGGGAGCTGTTTTTT. Translating gives CASSRDVNTGELFF.

This chain uses TRBV28 with TRBJ1-2; D unclear. Germline CDR1 MDHEN, CDR2 SYDVKM. Between the trimmed V and J ends, which lost 7 bases and 1 base, there was a span of 13 bases. This CDR3 is 14 amino acids long. The CDR3 reads CASNIHTDNYGYTF. The CDR3 bases are TGTGCCAGCAACATTCATACAGATAACTATGGCTACACCTTC.

CDR3 DNA sequence: TGTGCCAGCAGCAGTCTACCGGGAGTCGGCTACGTC. It codes for CASSSLPGVGYV. The chain combines TRBV21-1 with TRBJ2-7; TRBD2, the D gene given by the table, was not confirmed from the DNA. TRBV21-1 is annotated as a pseudogene. The CDR3 runs to 12 residues.

The chain is built from TRBV6-5 and TRBJ1-1, with D possibly being TRBD1 (5 bases). V was pared by 9 bases and J by 6 bases, with 20 bases between. Per the germline V gene, CDR1 is MNHEY and CDR2 is SVGAGI. The CDR3 has 14 residues. The CDR3 DNA reads TGTGCCAGTTCCCTAAGTCCCAGGGCTTCTGAAGCTTTCTTT. Protein: CASSLSPRASEAFF.

A few counts support this clone. V and J are TRBV7-9 and TRBJ2-1; TRBD1 is a possible D gene (5 bases). Trimming stripped 4 bases from V and 8 bases from J, with 12 bases between. The CDR3 consists of 13 residues. CDR1 and CDR2 from the germline V gene are SEHNR and FQNEAQ (reference sequence). In DNA, the CDR3 is TGTGCCAGCAGCTCAGGGATGGGGCATGAGCAGTTCTTC. Encoded protein: CASSSGMGHEQFF.

The chain combines TRBV9 with TRBJ1-5; TRBD1 might be the D (5 bases). Trimming shortened V by 3 bases and J by 5 bases, and 12 bases separated the two germline ends. Germline-derived CDR1 and CDR2 are SGDLS and YYNGEE. The CDR3 totals 14 residues. DNA of the CDR3: TGTGCCAGCAGCGGGGAGTGGGGGGATCAGCCCCAGCATTTT. Protein sequence: CASSGEWGDQPQHF.

The chain uses TRBV2 and TRBJ1-1; D is perhaps TRBD1 (6 bases). Germline V CDR1 and CDR2: SNHLY, FYNNEI. This CDR3 region has 13 residues. Deletions cut 6 bases from V and 2 bases from J, with 10 bases between. The CDR3 region is CASSGQPNTEAFF. The CDR3 DNA reads as TGTGCCAGCAGCGGACAGCCTAACACTGAAGCTTTCTTT.

This chain links TRBV19 with TRBJ1-2, with 7 bases matching TRBD1. This CDR3 comprises 19 residues. Trimming cost V 3 bases and J 4 bases; bases outside gene matches: 20. The germline CDR1 and CDR2 sequences are LNHDA and SQIVND (reference sequence). CDR3 DNA sequence: TGTGCCAGTAGTATTGATACAACAGGGGTGAAGTATTCTCTCTATGGCTACACCTTC. This translates into CASSIDTTGVKYSLYGYTF.

This chain uses TRBV2 with TRBJ2-1; D uncertain. Germline assignment: CDR1 SNHLY and CDR2 FYNNEI. The CDR3 consists of 11 residues. V dropped 5 bases and J dropped 5 bases, with 4 bases sitting between them. The CDR3 coding sequence is TGTGCCAGCAGTTTCGACAATGAGCAGTTCTTC. The encoded protein is CASSFDNEQFF.

This clone appeared a few times. This chain uses TRBV19 with TRBJ1-2; 7 nucleotides align to TRBD1. CDR1 is LNHDA, CDR2 SQIVND, per germline (reference sequence). This CDR3 is built from 15 residues. The V gene end was trimmed by 1 base and the J gene end by 2 bases; junction bases not matched to a gene: 4. The CDR3 DNA reads TGTGCCAGTAGTATAGGGACAGGTATAAACTATGGCTACACCTTC. It translates to CASSIGTGINYGYTF.

The chain couples TRBV19 to TRBJ1-1; 7 positions match TRBD1. CDR3 length equals 18 residues. The V and J ends lost 4 bases and 0 bases, in that order; junction bases with no gene match: 14. Germline CDR1 and CDR2: LNHDA and SQIVND (reference sequence). The CDR3: CASSTWGTGVLLNTEAFF. CDR3 coding DNA: TGTGCCAGTAGTACTTGGGGAACAGGGGTTCTGCTGAACACTGAAGCTTTCTTT.

This clone was seen a single time. This sequence joins TRBV7-6 and TRBJ1-5; no reliable D call. The germline V gene has CDR1 SGHVS and CDR2 FNYEAQ. The CDR3 loop spans 16 amino acids. Trimming removed 3 bases from V and 3 bases from J, with 15 bases in between. The CDR3 DNA follows: TGTGCCAGCAGCTTGGGCCCCCGAGCTCTCAATCAGCCCCAGCATTTT. It encodes CASSLGPRALNQPQHF.

CDR3 residues: CAWRQGGSTEAFF. The CDR3 DNA is TGTGCCTGGAGGCAGGGGGGTAGCACTGAAGCTTTCTTT. This chain joins TRBV30 and TRBJ1-1; 7 bases are a match to TRBD1. Germline CDR1 reads GTSNPN; CDR2 reads SVGIG (reference sequence). The CDR3 spans 13 residues. Germline trimming cut 3 bases from V and 4 bases from J; bases unmatched to any gene: 5.

The genes are TRBV7-2 and TRBJ2-5; TRBD1 aligns across 9 bases. The CDR3 has 16 residues. With 3 bases clipped from V and 3 bases from J, the junction kept 8 bases outside the gene matches. Germline V CDR1 and CDR2: SGHTA, FQGNSA. The CDR3 nucleotides read TGTGCCAGCAGCTTGTCTCCCCGGGACAGGGAAGAGACCCAGTACTTC. The encoded protein is CASSLSPRDREETQYF. The full variable domain, in which reference TRBV7-2 and TRBJ2-5 provide the parts outside the CDR3, is GAGVSQSPSNKVTEKGKDVELRCDPISGHTALYWYRQSLGQGLEFLIYFQGNSAPDKSGLPSDRFSAERTGGSVSTLTIQRTQQEDSAVYLCASSLSPRDREETQYFGPGTRLLVL.